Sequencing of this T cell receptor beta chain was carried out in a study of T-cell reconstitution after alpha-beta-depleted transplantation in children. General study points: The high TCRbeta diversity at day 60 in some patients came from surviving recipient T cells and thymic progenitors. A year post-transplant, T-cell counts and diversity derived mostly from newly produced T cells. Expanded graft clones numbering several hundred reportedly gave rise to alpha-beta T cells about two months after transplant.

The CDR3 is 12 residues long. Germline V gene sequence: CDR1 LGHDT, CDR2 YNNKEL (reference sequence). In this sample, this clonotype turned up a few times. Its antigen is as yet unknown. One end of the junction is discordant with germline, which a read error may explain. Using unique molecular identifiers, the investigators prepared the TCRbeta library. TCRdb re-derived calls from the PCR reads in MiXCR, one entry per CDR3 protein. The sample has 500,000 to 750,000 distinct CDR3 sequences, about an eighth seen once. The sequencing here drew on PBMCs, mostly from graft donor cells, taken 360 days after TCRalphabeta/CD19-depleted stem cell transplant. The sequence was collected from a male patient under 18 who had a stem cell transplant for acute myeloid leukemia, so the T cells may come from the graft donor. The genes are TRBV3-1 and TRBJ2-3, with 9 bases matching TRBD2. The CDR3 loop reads CASSQGGLARHF. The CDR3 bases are TGTGCCAGCAGCCAAGGAGGACTAGCGAGGCATTTT.